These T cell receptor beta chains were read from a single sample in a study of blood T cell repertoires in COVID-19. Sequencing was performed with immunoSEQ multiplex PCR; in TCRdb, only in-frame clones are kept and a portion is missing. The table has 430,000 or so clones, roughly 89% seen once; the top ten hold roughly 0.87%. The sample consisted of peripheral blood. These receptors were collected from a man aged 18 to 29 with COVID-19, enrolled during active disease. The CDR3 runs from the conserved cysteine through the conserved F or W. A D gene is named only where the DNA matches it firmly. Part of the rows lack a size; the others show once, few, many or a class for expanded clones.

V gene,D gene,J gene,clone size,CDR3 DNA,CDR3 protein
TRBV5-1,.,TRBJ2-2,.,TGCGCCAGCAGGGACACGAACACCGGGGAGCTGTTTTTT,CASRDTNTGELFF
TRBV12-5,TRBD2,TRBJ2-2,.,TGTGCTAGTGGTTTGGGGTTGACTAGCGGGAGTACCGGGGAGCTGTTTTTT,CASGLGLTSGSTGELFF
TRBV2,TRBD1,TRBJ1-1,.,TGTGCCAGCAGTGTTCAGGGGGAGGCGACTGAAGCTTTCTTT,CASSVQGEATEAFF
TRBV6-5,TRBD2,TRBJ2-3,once,TGTGCCAGCTTGTCTGCCGGGAGGAGCACAGATACGCAGTATTTT,CASLSAGRSTDTQYF
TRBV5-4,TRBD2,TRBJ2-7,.,TGTGCCAGCAGCTTGGAAGGGACTAGCGGGGGAGGAGAGCAGTACTTC,CASSLEGTSGGGEQYF
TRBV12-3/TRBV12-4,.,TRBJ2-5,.,TGTGCCAGCAGTTTTGTCAGCCAAGAGACCCAGTACTTC,CASSFVSQETQYF
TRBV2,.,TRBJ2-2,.,TGTGCCAGCAGTCAAACCGGGACATACACCGGGGAGCTGTTTTTT,CASSQTGTYTGELFF
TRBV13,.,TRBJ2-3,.,TGTGCCAGCAGCCGATTCGGGGCAGATACGCAGTATTTT,CASSRFGADTQYF
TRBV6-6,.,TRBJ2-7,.,TGTGCCAGCAGCTTACAGGGTGGAAGCTCCTACGAGCAGTACTTC,CASSLQGGSSYEQYF
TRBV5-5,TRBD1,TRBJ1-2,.,TGTGCCAGCAGCTCTGGGACAGGGCTAAACTATGGCTACACCTTC,CASSSGTGLNYGYTF
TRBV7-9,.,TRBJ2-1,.,TGTGCCAGCACCCTTGGTTACGGTACTTCCTACAATGAGCAGTTCTTC,CASTLGYGTSYNEQFF
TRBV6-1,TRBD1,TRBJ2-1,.,TGTGCCAGCAGTGTAGGCGGGACAGGGAATTACAATGAGCAGTTCTTC,CASSVGGTGNYNEQFF
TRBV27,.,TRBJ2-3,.,TGTGCCAGCAGTTCGGAGTTGGATACGCAGTATTTT,CASSSELDTQYF
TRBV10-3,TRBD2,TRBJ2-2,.,TGTGCCATCAGTGGGACTAGCGGGAGCGGAGACGGGGAGCTGTTTTTT,CAISGTSGSGDGELFF
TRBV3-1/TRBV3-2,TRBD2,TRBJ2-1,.,TGTGCCAGCAGTCTTCTCTCCGGGACTAGCGGTAATGAGCAGTTCTTC,CASSLLSGTSGNEQFF
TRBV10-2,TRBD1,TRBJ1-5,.,TGCGCCAGCAGGGTGGACAGGTCGGGGCCCCAGCATTTT,CASRVDRSGPQHF